The 32 T cell receptor beta chains listed next were all sequenced from one sample in a study of naive and memory T cell subsets. The beta constant-region primer was an equimolar mix of two oligonucleotides covering TRBC1 and TRBC2. Nested alpha and beta constant-region primers with the SP2 primer drove four PCR rounds on ligated cDNA. In TCRdb, the UMI-ligation and nested PCR reads were re-called with MiXCR into one record per CDR3 protein. There are about 120,000 distinct CDR3 sequences in the sample; roughly 36% occur only once, and 0.75% to 1% lies in the top ten. Sequenced: central memory CD4+ T cells from blood. Receptors originate from a human donor in good health.

The chain uses TRBV5-1 and TRBJ2-3, with 9 bases that match TRBD2. The CDR3 contains 16 residues. Trimming at V came to 0 bases and at J to 5 bases, leaving 7 bases not matched to a gene. Germline CDR1 SGHRS, CDR2 YFSETQ. CDR3 loop: CASSLAGGRAIDTQYF. Written as DNA, the CDR3 is TGCGCCAGCAGCTTGGCTGGCGGGAGGGCGATAGATACGCAGTATTTT.

The V call is TRBV29-1, the J call TRBJ1-5; D remains ambiguous. CDR1 SQVTM and CDR2 ANQGSEA come from the germline V gene. V lost 4 bases, J lost 4 bases, and 8 bases lay in between. The CDR3 loop spans 12 amino acids. The CDR3 bases are TGCAGCGTTGGCCAGAGAAATCAGCCCCAGCATTTT. It yields the protein CSVGQRNQPQHF.

This chain connects TRBV6-6 to TRBJ2-5; D is perhaps TRBD1 (6 bases). This CDR3 contains 14 residues. Germline-derived CDR1 and CDR2 are MNHNY and SVGAGI (reference sequence). V dropped 5 bases and J dropped 4 bases, with 14 bases sitting between them. The CDR3 loop is CASSPQGNVETQYF. In DNA form, the CDR3 reads TGTGCCAGCAGTCCTCAGGGGAACGTAGAGACCCAGTACTTC.

CDR3 region: CASSVTAGGFGNEQFF. Here the CDR3 DNA reads TGTGCCAGCAGCGTAACGGCGGGAGGATTTGGCAATGAGCAGTTCTTC. V is TRBV9 and J is TRBJ2-1; 8 bases fit TRBD2. CDR1 SGDLS and CDR2 YYNGEE come from the germline V gene. The CDR3 is 16 residues long. V shed 1 base, J shed 6 bases, and the junction held 9 bases outside the gene matches.

In this sample, this clonotype turned up a few times. This chain joins TRBV10-2 and TRBJ2-5, with TRBD1 matching 7 bases. From germline, CDR1 is WSHSY and CDR2 SAAADI. The CDR3 spans 16 residues. The junction had 8 bases not matched to a gene; V was cut back by 3 bases and J by 1 base. This chain's CDR3 is CASSDPTGPGQETQYF. CDR3 nucleotide sequence: TGCGCCAGCAGTGATCCGACAGGGCCGGGCCAAGAGACCCAGTACTTC.

Details on this clonotype: The junction does not match germline at one end; this may be a read error. J is TRBJ1-3 and V is TRBV7-7, with D maybe TRBD1 (5 bases). The V gene's germline CDR1 is SSHAT and CDR2 FNYEAQ (reference sequence). CDR3 length: 15 residues. The CDR3 loop reads CASSRDLSSGNTIYF. CDR3 sequence (DNA): TGTGCTAGCAGCCGGGACTTGAGCTCTGGAAACACCATATATTTT.

V is TRBV2 and J is TRBJ2-7; TRBD1 matches at 9 bases. V lost 6 bases to trimming and J lost 6 bases; unmatched junction nucleotides: 3. Germline lookup yields CDR1 SNHLY and CDR2 FYNNEI. The CDR3 covers 12 residues. CDR3 amino acids: CASRGDRAEQYF. The CDR3 DNA follows: TGTGCCAGCAGGGGGGACAGGGCCGAGCAGTACTTC. Full variable domain (rest looked up from reference TRBV2 and TRBJ2-7): EPEVTQTPSHQVTQMGQEVILRCVPISNHLYFYWYRQILGQKVEFLVSFYNNEISEKSEIFDDQFSVERPDGSNFTLKIRSTKLEDSAMYFCASRGDRAEQYFGPGTRLTVT.

This clonotype was picked up many times. The rearrangement links TRBV4-3 to TRBJ1-5; D unresolved. CDR1 is LGHNA, CDR2 YSLEER, per germline. Trimming removed 1 base at V and 7 bases at J, with 8 bases between. CDR3 length: 13 amino acids. CDR3 bases: TGCGCCAGCAGCCAAGGTTCGGAGCAGCCCCAGCATTTT. Protein sequence: CASSQGSEQPQHF.

The V and J genes are TRBV6-2 or TRBV6-3 and TRBJ2-1; D might be TRBD1 (5 bases). V was shortened by 4 bases and J by 8 bases, with 12 bases between the two germline ends. This CDR3 has 13 amino acids. Germline V gives CDR1 MNHEY, CDR2 SVGEGT. The CDR3 spells CASSSAGRHEQFF. CDR3 DNA: TGTGCCAGCAGTTCCGCAGGGCGACATGAGCAGTTCTTC.

The chain recombines TRBV6-6 with TRBJ2-7; 9 nucleotides align to TRBD1. Germline V gene data show CDR1 as MNHNY and CDR2 as SVGAGI (reference sequence). V trimming: 5 bases; J trimming: 7 bases; junction bases outside the gene matches: 12. CDR3 length equals 15 residues. This CDR3 reads CASSPSGDRAGEQYF. The CDR3 region has the DNA TGTGCCAGCAGTCCGTCGGGGGACAGGGCAGGGGAGCAGTACTTC.

This clonotype was seen a few times. This sequence joins TRBV11-2 and TRBJ2-1; D might be TRBD1 or TRBD2, each matching 6 bases. Germline V gives CDR1 SGHAT, CDR2 FQNNGV. Trimming took off 1 base at V and 3 bases at J, with 19 bases between the two ends. CDR3 length: 18 residues. CDR3 in DNA: TGTGCCAGCAGCTTAGTGGGTTCGGGGGCGAGAGGCTACAATGAGCAGTTCTTC. This sequence encodes CASSLVGSGARGYNEQFF.

This clonotype was seen a handful of times. The V and J genes are TRBV10-3 and TRBJ2-7, with 7 nucleotides matching TRBD1. This CDR3 spans 15 amino acids. Germline CDR1 reads ENHRY; CDR2 reads SYGVKD. The V gene end was trimmed by 5 bases and the J gene end by 1 base; junction bases not matched to a gene: 8. The CDR3 loop is CAISPGTVRSYEQYF. CDR3 nucleotides: TGTGCCATCAGTCCCGGGACAGTGAGGTCCTACGAGCAGTACTTC.

The V call is TRBV6-2 or TRBV6-3, the J call TRBJ1-5; D is unresolved. Per the germline V gene, CDR1 is MNHEY and CDR2 is SVGEGT. The CDR3 is 13 amino acids. V gave up 7 bases and J gave up 0 bases, with 7 bases separating them. The CDR3 region is CASKTNSNQPQHF. CDR3 DNA sequence: TGTGCCAGCAAGACGAATAGCAATCAGCCCCAGCATTTT.

The table lists this clonotype with a count of one. This rearrangement joins TRBV6-1 to TRBJ2-3; 11 bases are shared with TRBD2. This CDR3 is 15 amino acids long. Germline V CDR1 and CDR2: MNHNS, SASEGT. V lost 6 bases, J lost 3 bases, and 5 bases stayed unmatched. CDR3 region: CASRGGTSGTDTQYF. DNA of the CDR3: TGTGCCAGCAGAGGCGGGACTAGCGGAACAGATACGCAGTATTTT.

DNA for the CDR3: TGTGCCAGCGGGGTGCAAGCTTTAGCCCTGACTTTC. It yields the protein CASGVQALALTF. V gene TRBV9 combines with J gene TRBJ2-6; no firm D call. The CDR3 extends over 12 amino acids. The V gene's germline CDR1 is SGDLS and CDR2 YYNGEE. The ends were cut back, 7 bases at V and 15 bases at J, with 17 bases in the middle.

This chain links TRBV28 with TRBJ2-2; 7 bases agree with TRBD2. The V segment lost 11 bases and the J segment 4 bases; nucleotides outside the gene matches: 7. CDR3 size: 13 residues. Germline CDR1 reads MDHEN; CDR2 reads SYDVKM. CDR3 sequence reads: CAASGTTTGELFF. In nucleotides, the CDR3 is TGTGCCGCCTCCGGGACTACCACCGGGGAGCTGTTTTTT.

The chain carries TRBV12-3 or TRBV12-4 and TRBJ2-1; no clear D gene. The CDR3 spans 11 residues. V was trimmed by 5 bases and J by 10 bases, leaving 9 bases between them. The DNA for the CDR3 is TGTGCCAGCAGTCCAGACCAAGAGCAGTTCTTC. It specifies CASSPDQEQFF.

V gene TRBV12-3 or TRBV12-4 combines with J gene TRBJ2-1; 13 bases are shared with TRBD2. The V gene end was trimmed by 5 bases and the J gene end by 7 bases; junction bases not matched to a gene: 17. This CDR3 region has 19 residues. CDR3 region: CASSALYGTSGIRRNEQFF. CDR3 bases: TGTGCCAGCAGTGCCCTCTACGGGACTAGCGGGATCCGTAGGAATGAGCAGTTCTTC.

The chain carries TRBV28 and TRBJ2-7; 7 nucleotides line up with TRBD2. This CDR3 has 14 amino acids. Per germline, CDR1 MDHEN and CDR2 SYDVKM. Trimming cost V 6 bases and J 1 base; bases outside gene matches: 6. CDR3 in amino acids: CASSEAGRSYEQYF. CDR3 sequence (DNA): TGTGCCAGCAGCGAAGCGGGACGGTCCTACGAGCAGTACTTC. Supplemented by reference TRBV28 and TRBJ2-7, the full variable domain reads DVKVTQSSRYLVKRTGEKVFLECVQDMDHENMFWYRQDPGLGLRLIYFSYDVKMKEKGDIPEGYSVSREKKERFSLILESASTNQTSMYLCASSEAGRSYEQYFGPGTRLTVT.

The V and J genes are TRBV12-3 or TRBV12-4 and TRBJ2-3; tentatively, D is TRBD1 or TRBD2 (5 bases each). V was shortened by 7 bases and J by 5 bases, with 22 bases between the two germline ends. The CDR3 loop spans 16 amino acids. The CDR3: CASTITGTQRLDTQYF. CDR3 sequence (DNA): TGTGCCAGCACTATTACCGGGACCCAGCGCCTAGATACGCAGTATTTT.

This clonotype was observed at least ten times. V gene TRBV27 combines with J gene TRBJ2-3; 8 bases are shared with TRBD2. V was clipped by 0 bases and J by 1 base; unmatched bases: 3. The germline V gene encodes CDR1 MNHEY and CDR2 SMNVEV (reference sequence). The CDR3 is 16 residues long. The CDR3, as DNA: TGTGCCAGCAGTTTATCCTTTAGCGGGGGCACAGATACGCAGTATTTT. It codes for CASSLSFSGGTDTQYF.

This clonotype showed up just a few times. The rearrangement links TRBV20-1 to TRBJ1-2; D is possibly TRBD1 (5 bases). This CDR3 is built from 12 residues. Trimming took off 6 bases at V and 4 bases at J, with 12 bases between the two ends. Germline V gene data show CDR1 as DFQATT and CDR2 as SNEGSKA (reference sequence). This CDR3 reads CSAREGAYGYTF. CDR3 coding DNA: TGCAGTGCCAGGGAGGGCGCCTATGGCTACACCTTC.

The rearrangement uses TRBV6-6 and TRBJ2-7; 9 bases align to TRBD2. Germline V gene sequence: CDR1 MNHNY, CDR2 SVGAGI (reference sequence). J was trimmed by 0 bases and V by 6 bases; bases with no gene match: 6. CDR3 size: 15 residues. For the CDR3, the DNA is TGTGCCAGCAGAGGACTAGCGACAGACTCCTACGAGCAGTACTTC. Amino acids: CASRGLATDSYEQYF.

The rearrangement joins TRBV4-3 to TRBJ2-5, with D possibly matching TRBD1 (5 bases). V gave up 3 bases and J gave up 4 bases, with 15 bases separating them. CDR1 is LGHNA, CDR2 YSLEER, per germline. The CDR3 has 15 amino acids. CDR3 DNA: TGCGCCAGCAGCCAGGGAAGGGGTCATGGAGAGACCCAGTACTTC. Translated, it gives CASSQGRGHGETQYF.

The gene calls are TRBV11-2 and TRBJ2-7; possibly TRBD2 for D (6 bases). The CDR3 has 14 amino acids. Germline CDR1 and CDR2: SGHAT and FQNNGV. Trimming cost V 2 bases and J 3 bases, with 11 bases left between them. The chain's CDR3 is CASSLIQEGYEQYF. CDR3 DNA sequence: TGTGCCAGCAGCTTAATACAGGAGGGCTACGAGCAGTACTTC.

The chain uses TRBV9 and TRBJ2-1; no clear D gene. The CDR3 has 12 amino acids. Trimming pared 3 bases from V and 5 bases from J, leaving 6 bases between. In germline, CDR1 is SGDLS, CDR2 YYNGEE. CDR3: CASSGGHNEQFF. DNA of the CDR3: TGTGCCAGCAGCGGGGGTCACAATGAGCAGTTCTTC.

The chain couples TRBV7-9 to TRBJ2-1, with 8 bases fitting TRBD2. V was pared by 6 bases and J by 2 bases, with 3 bases of the junction left unmatched. In germline, CDR1 is SEHNR, CDR2 FQNEAQ (reference sequence). CDR3 length: 14 residues. CDR3 sequence (DNA): TGTGCCAGCAGACGGGAGGGTACCTACAATGAGCAGTTCTTC. Protein product: CASRREGTYNEQFF.

This chain connects TRBV6-2 or TRBV6-3 to TRBJ2-2; a possible D gene is TRBD1 (5 bases). Germline V gives CDR1 MNHEY, CDR2 SVGEGT. Trimming took 2 bases from V and 3 from J, leaving 16 bases between them. There are 17 residues in the CDR3. In DNA, the CDR3 is TGTGCCAGCAGTTACGGGGCTAACCCTTCGTACACCGGGGAGCTGTTTTTT. It encodes CASSYGANPSYTGELFF.

This clonotype occurred a few times. J is TRBJ2-7 and V is TRBV6-5; 10 bases fit TRBD1. With V trimmed by 5 bases and J by 4 bases, 8 bases remained unmatched. Germline V CDR1 and CDR2: MNHEY, SVGAGI. CDR3 length: 15 amino acids. As DNA, the CDR3 is TGTGCCAGCAGTCGACAGGGGGCAAGTAGGTACGAGCAGTACTTC. Translation gives CASSRQGASRYEQYF.

This clonotype was detected many times. V usage is TRBV18 and J usage is TRBJ1-1, with no clear D. V lost 6 bases and J lost 1, with 9 bases in between. CDR1 is KGHSH, CDR2 LQKENI, per germline. This CDR3 has 13 residues. CDR3 residues: CASSVDQNTEAFF. For the CDR3, the DNA is TGTGCCAGCTCTGTGGACCAGAACACTGAAGCTTTCTTT.

Only one count was recorded for this clonotype. The chain combines TRBV5-6 with TRBJ2-4; D uncertain. Trimming stripped 2 bases from V and 9 bases from J, with 9 bases between. Germline CDR1 SGHDT, CDR2 YYEEEE. The CDR3 has 12 residues. CDR3 DNA sequence: TGTGCCAGCAGCTTTAGGGCGGCCATTCAGTACTTC. Its translation: CASSFRAAIQYF.

The CDR3 nucleotides are TGTGCCAGCAGTGAATTTGGGGCAGGGGGTTATGGCGGTCAGCCCCAGCATTTT. Encoded protein: CASSEFGAGGYGGQPQHF. The rearrangement links TRBV6-1 to TRBJ1-5, with 7 positions matching TRBD1. Germline V CDR1 and CDR2: MNHNS, SASEGT. J was trimmed by 6 bases and V by 2 bases; bases with no gene match: 16. The CDR3 is made up of 18 amino acids.